Detailed here is one T cell receptor (beta chain). Antigen unknown. Cells sorted as Tregs were CD4+, CD25+ and CD127-/low. Study findings and constraints: Tumor Tregs overlapped most with tumor, then blood, naive CD4+ cells. Tumor memory CD4+ T cell TCR gene usage was found to cluster with blood and lymph node memory CD4+ cells and with lymph node naive CD4+ cells.

The CDR3 has 15 amino acids. CDR1 and CDR2 (germline): SGHVS, FQNEAQ. With V trimmed by 5 bases and J by 0 bases, 2 bases remained unmatched. Semi-nested PCR with Nested Universal Primer A followed constant-region reverse priming of full-length variable regions. TCRdb redid the calling of the 5' RACE reads with MiXCR, one entry per CDR3 protein. The sample holds 12,000 or so distinct CDR3 sequences, about 51% seen once. The clonotype was recovered from a female donor with breast cancer. Sequences were obtained from tumor-infiltrating Tregs sorted from the breast tumor. The genes are TRBV7-8 and TRBJ2-3, with 10 bases identical to TRBD2. The CDR3 here is CASSGLADSTDTQYF. Here the CDR3 DNA reads TGTGCCAGCAGCGGACTAGCGGATAGCACAGATACGCAGTATTTT.